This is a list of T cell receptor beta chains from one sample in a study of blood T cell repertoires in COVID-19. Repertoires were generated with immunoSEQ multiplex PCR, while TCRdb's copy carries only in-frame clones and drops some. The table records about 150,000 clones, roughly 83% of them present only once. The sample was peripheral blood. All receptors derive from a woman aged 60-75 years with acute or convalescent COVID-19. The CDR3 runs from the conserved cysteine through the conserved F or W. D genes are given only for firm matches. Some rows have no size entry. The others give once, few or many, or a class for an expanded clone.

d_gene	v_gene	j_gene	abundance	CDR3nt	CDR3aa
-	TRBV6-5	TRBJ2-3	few	TGTGCCAGCACTCCAGGACTGTACGATACGCAGTATTTT	CASTPGLYDTQYF
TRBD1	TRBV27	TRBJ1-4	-	TGTGCCAGCAGTTTACTAGAAGGGACAGGGAATGAAAAACTGTTTTTT	CASSLLEGTGNEKLFF
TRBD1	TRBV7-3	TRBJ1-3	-	TGTGCCAGCAGTCGGACAGGGGGAGATGGAAACACCATATATTTT	CASSRTGGDGNTIYF
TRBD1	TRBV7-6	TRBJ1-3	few	TGTGCCAGCAGCTTAGGTTACAGGGGGAAAGGAAACACCATATATTTT	CASSLGYRGKGNTIYF
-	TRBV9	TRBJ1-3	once	TGTGCCAGCAGCGACGTGGGGGCGGGAAACACCATATATTTT	CASSDVGAGNTIYF
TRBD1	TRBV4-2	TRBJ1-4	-	TGTGCCAGCAGCCAAGGACAGGGGATGGAAAAACTGTTTTTT	CASSQGQGMEKLFF
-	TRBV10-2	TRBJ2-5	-	TGCGCCAGCAGTGAGCTGAGGACTCGTGAGACCCAGTACTTC	CASSELRTRETQYF
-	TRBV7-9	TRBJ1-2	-	TGTGCCAGCAGCTTCCACAGGGACTATGGCTACACCTTC	CASSFHRDYGYTF
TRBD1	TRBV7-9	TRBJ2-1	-	TGTGCCAGCATCCTGCCCAGGACAGGGGTAAATGAGCAGTTCTTC	CASILPRTGVNEQFF
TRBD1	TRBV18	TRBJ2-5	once	TGTGCCAGCTCACCCGGGGCCCAGGGGGTGACCCAGTACTTC	CASSPGAQGVTQYF
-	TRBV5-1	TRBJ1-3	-	TGCGCCAGCCAGGGCGACGGAAACACCATATATTTT	CASQGDGNTIYF
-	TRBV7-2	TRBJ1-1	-	TGTGCCAGCAGCTTCCAGGGGAGGGCAGCTTTCTTT	CASSFQGRAAFF
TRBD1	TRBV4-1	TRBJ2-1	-	TGCGCCAGCAGCCAATCCTCTGAACGAGGGGGCCTGCTCTTC	CASSQSSERGGLLF
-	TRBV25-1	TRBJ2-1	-	TGTGCCAGCAGGAGCGACGGGGGTGTAAACAATGAGCAGTTCTTC	CASRSDGGVNNEQFF
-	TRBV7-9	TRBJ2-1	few	TGTGCCAGCACCCTCCTAGCGAGCTCCTACAATGAGCAGTTCTTC	CASTLLASSYNEQFF
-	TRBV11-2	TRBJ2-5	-	TGTGCCAGCAGCCATTGGACACGGAAGGGGGAGACCCAGTACTTC	CASSHWTRKGETQYF
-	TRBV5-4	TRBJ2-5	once	TGTGCCAGCAGCCTGGGACAGGAGAGCGGGAGGGAGACCCAGTACTTC	CASSLGQESGRETQYF
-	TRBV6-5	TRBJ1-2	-	TGTGCCAGCAGCCCCACGGGGGGGCAGATCGGTGGCTACACCTTC	CASSPTGGQIGGYTF
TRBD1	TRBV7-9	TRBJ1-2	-	TGTGCCAGCAGCTCGACAGGGGCCGGCTATGGCTACACCTTC	CASSSTGAGYGYTF
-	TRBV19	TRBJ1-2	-	TGTGCCAGCCGCCCTCCGGGTTTCGATGGCTACACCTTC	CASRPPGFDGYTF
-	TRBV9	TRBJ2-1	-	TGTGCCAGCAGCGTGGCAGGGTCCCCCTACAATGAGCAGTTCTTC	CASSVAGSPYNEQFF
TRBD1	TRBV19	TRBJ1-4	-	TGTGCCAGTAGTCGAACAGGGGTTGCAACTAATGAAAAACTGTTTTTT	CASSRTGVATNEKLFF
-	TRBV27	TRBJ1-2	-	TGTGCCAGCAGTTTAAGTGGGACCAGGGGCTATGGCTACACCTTC	CASSLSGTRGYGYTF
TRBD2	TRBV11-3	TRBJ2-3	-	TGTGCCAGCAGCTTAGCGGGACTAAGCACAGATACGCAGTATTTT	CASSLAGLSTDTQYF
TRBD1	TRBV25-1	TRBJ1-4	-	TGTGCCAGCAGTGAACATCCTGGGACAGCTAATGAAAAACTGTTTTTT	CASSEHPGTANEKLFF
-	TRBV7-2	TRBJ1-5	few	TGTGCCAGCAGCTTAGGGACTTACGGGGGTGGCAATCAGCCCCAGCATTTT	CASSLGTYGGGNQPQHF
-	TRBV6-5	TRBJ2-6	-	TGTGCCAGCAGTTCCTCCCGAGGGGGGGCCAACGTCCTGACTTTC	CASSSSRGGANVLTF
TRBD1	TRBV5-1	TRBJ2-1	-	TGCGCCAGCAGCCCGGACAGGGGAAACAATGAGCAGTTCTTC	CASSPDRGNNEQFF
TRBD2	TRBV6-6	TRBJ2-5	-	TGTGCCAGCAGTCTTAGCGGGGTAGCGACACAAGAGACCCAGTACTTC	CASSLSGVATQETQYF
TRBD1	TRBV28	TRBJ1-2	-	TGTGCCAGCAGTCCCCCGCGATTCCGGGCAGGGGGGTTTAACTATGGCTACACCTTC	CASSPPRFRAGGFNYGYTF
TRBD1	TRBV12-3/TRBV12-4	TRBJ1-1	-	TGTGCCAGCGGCCGACAGGGTGGTGAAGCTTTCTTT	CASGRQGGEAFF
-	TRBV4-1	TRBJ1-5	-	TGCGCCAGCAGTCGCGGGGTTGGCGGCAATCAGCCCCAGCATTTT	CASSRGVGGNQPQHF
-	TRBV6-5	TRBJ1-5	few	TGTGCCAGCAGTTCCGGGGACTATCAGCCCCAGCATTTT	CASSSGDYQPQHF
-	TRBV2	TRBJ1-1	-	TGTGCCAGCAGTAACTCCAGGGGCGGGGGAACTGAAGCTTTCTTT	CASSNSRGGGTEAFF
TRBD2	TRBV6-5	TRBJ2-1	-	TGTGCCAGCAGCCGGGGGGAGATAAATGAGCAGTTCTTC	CASSRGEINEQFF
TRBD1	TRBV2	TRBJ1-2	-	TGTGCCAGCAGTGCCCCGGGGACAGGCATACCAAATAACTATGGCTACACCTTC	CASSAPGTGIPNNYGYTF
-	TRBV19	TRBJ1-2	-	TGTGCCAGTAGTCCCCAAGGACAGCCCTACTATGGCTACACCTTC	CASSPQGQPYYGYTF
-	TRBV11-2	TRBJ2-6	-	TGTGCCAGCAGCGCCTCCTTAGATGGGGCCAACGTCCTGACTTTC	CASSASLDGANVLTF
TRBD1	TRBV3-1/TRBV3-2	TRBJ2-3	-	TGTGCCAGCAGCCGGTCCGGGACAGGGGGCTTCAGGACAGATACGCAGTATTTT	CASSRSGTGGFRTDTQYF
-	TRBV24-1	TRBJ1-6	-	TGTGCCACCAGTGATTTCCAGATCACAGGATCCAGGGGTCTTCCCGGGTCCTATAATTCACCCCTCCACTTT	CATSDFQITGSRGLPGSYNSPLHF
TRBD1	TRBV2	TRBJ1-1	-	TGTGCCAGCAGTGAATTAGGGACAGCAAACACTGAAGCTTTCTTT	CASSELGTANTEAFF
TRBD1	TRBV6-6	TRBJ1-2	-	TGTGCCAGCAGTTCCGAGACAGGGCGGACGGGTGGCTACACCTTC	CASSSETGRTGGYTF
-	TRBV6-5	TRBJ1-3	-	TGTGCCAGCAGACCACAGGGTATTGCAGGAAACACCATATATTTT	CASRPQGIAGNTIYF
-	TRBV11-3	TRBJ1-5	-	TGTGCCAGCACCACACAATTCGATAGCAATCAGCCCCAGCATTTT	CASTTQFDSNQPQHF
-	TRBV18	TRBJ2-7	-	TGTGCCAGCTCACCACCGGGAGGACATATACTGGGCGAGCAGTACTTC	CASSPPGGHILGEQYF
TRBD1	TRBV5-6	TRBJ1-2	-	TGTGCCAGCAGAAGACCGGGACAGGGCTATGGCTACACCTTC	CASRRPGQGYGYTF
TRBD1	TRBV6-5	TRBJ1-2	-	TGTGCCAGCAGTAAGGACAGGGCCGGCTATGGCTACACCTTC	CASSKDRAGYGYTF